This T cell receptor beta chain was observed in a study of radiotherapy plus CTLA-4 blockade in lung cancer. On the study more broadly: In roughly 19% of patients, objective responses were seen; approximately 34% had disease control. Notes on the study in general: Expansion of tumor-derived TCR clones was observed in blood after radiotherapy plus ipilimumab. Early blood T cell clone dynamics, with interferon-beta, were reported to best predict response.

About this clone itself: What it binds is unknown.

The CDR3 sequence is 15 residues long. Germline V gene sequence: CDR1 MDHEN, CDR2 SYDVKM. Trimming stripped 3 bases from V and 10 bases from J, with 19 bases between. Generated by immunoSEQ multiplex PCR, the TCRdb table keeps only in-frame clones and is missing some. The sample yields about 88,000 clones, about three quarters seen once. The chain couples TRBV28 to TRBJ1-5; the D gene is possibly TRBD1 (6 bases). The starting material was peripheral blood, obtained from a patient treated with radiotherapy plus ipilimumab. This clonotype was sampled from a human donor with non-small cell lung cancer that progressed on radiotherapy plus ipilimumab. CDR3 amino acids: CASSFSGGGEVPQHF. In nucleotides, the CDR3 is TGTGCCAGCAGTTTCAGCGGGGGCGGCGAGGTTCCCCAGCATTTT.